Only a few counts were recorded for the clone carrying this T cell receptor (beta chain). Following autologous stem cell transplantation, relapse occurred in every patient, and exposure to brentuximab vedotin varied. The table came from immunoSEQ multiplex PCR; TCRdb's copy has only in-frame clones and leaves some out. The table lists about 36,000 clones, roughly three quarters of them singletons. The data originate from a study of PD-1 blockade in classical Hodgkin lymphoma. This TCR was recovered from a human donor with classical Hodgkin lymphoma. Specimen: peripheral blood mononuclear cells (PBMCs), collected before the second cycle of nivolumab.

CDR3: CASSLGNPLRGEQYF. CDR3 sequence (DNA): TGCGCCAGCAGCTTAGGGAATCCCCTGAGAGGCGAGCAGTACTTC. The gene calls are TRBV5-1 and TRBJ2-7; D unresolved. Germline CDR1 and CDR2: SGHRS and YFSETQ. V lost 2 bases and J lost 6, with 18 bases in between. CDR3 length equals 15 residues.